This T cell receptor beta chain appears in the sequencing data of a study of cytomegalovirus exposure and HLA in healthy donors. Whole-study results and caveats: Investigators reported about 160 TCR beta chains as tied to cytomegalovirus. 87-base-pair reads could not separate some V segments, including TRBV6-2 and TRBV6-3. Relative to the approximately 630-donor mean, N-insertions were reportedly fewer in an Asian-associated ancestry cluster in a later analysis. TCR association rates varied by HLA locus in a later analysis, with DRB1 highest and HLA-C lowest.

In the case of this clone: As yet, its antigen is unknown. The junction shows a germline mismatch at one end, possibly a read error.

PCR involved 60 Vbeta and 13 Jbeta primers. Data came from immunoSEQ multiplex PCR; TCRdb stores just in-frame clones and leaves some out. The sample includes roughly 190,000 clones, over 60% of them seen just once. This CDR3 contains 13 residues. Per the germline V gene, CDR1 is SEHNR and CDR2 is FQNEAQ (reference sequence). What was sequenced was PBMCs. The chain combines TRBV7-9 with TRBJ1-2; TRBD1 might be the D (6 bases). This receptor was obtained from a woman aged 50 to 65 in good health and CMV-seronegative. CDR3 bases: TGTTCCAGCAGTTTTACTACAGGGAACGGCTACACCTTC. It is translated as CSSSFTTGNGYTF.